This T cell receptor (beta chain) was obtained from a study of early T cells in non-severe SARS-CoV-2 infection. Molecules of cDNA were individually given unique molecular identifiers that were attached to them. Via MiXCR, TCRdb re-called the 5' RACE reads, giving one row per CDR3 protein. The sample consists of roughly 48,000 distinct CDR3 sequences, about 5.6% of them appearing once. This clonotype has ten or more counts. Its antigen is still unknown. The CDR3 totals 19 residues. Germline V gene lookup returns CDR1 SGHTA and CDR2 FQGNSA. V was shortened by 2 bases and J by 0 bases, with 17 bases between the two germline ends. General observations from the study: Reliance on VDJdb matching favored anti-spike CD8 responses; private and CD4 specificities were missed.

This clonotype was obtained from an adult who was a healthcare worker with PCR-confirmed SARS-CoV-2 infection or an uninfected control (not recorded which). The chain uses TRBV7-2 and TRBJ2-6, with D possibly being TRBD1 or TRBD2 (5 bases each). Sequencing used whole blood. The CDR3 coding sequence is TGTGCCAGCAGCTTATTCGGGCTAGGGACGAGCTCTGGGGCCAACGTCCTGACTTTC. It yields the protein CASSLFGLGTSSGANVLTF.